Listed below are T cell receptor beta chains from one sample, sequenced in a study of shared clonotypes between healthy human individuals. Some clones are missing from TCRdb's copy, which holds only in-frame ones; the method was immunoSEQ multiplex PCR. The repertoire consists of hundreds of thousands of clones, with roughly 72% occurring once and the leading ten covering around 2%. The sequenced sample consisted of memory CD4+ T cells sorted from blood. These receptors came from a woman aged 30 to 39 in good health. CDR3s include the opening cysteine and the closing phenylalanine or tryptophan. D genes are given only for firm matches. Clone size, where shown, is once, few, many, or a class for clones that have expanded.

DNA: TGTGCCAGTAGTTTTTACAATGAGCAGTTCTTC
CDR3: CASSFYNEQFF
J: TRBJ2-1
V: TRBV19
D: NA
size: many

DNA: TGTGCCAGTAGTGGGGGGTCCGAGCAGTACTTC
CDR3: CASSGGSEQYF
J: TRBJ2-7
V: TRBV19
D: NA
size: few

DNA: TGCGCCAGCAGCCTAACCAGGGAAAATAATGAAAAACTGTTTTTT
CDR3: CASSLTRENNEKLFF
J: TRBJ1-4
V: TRBV5-1
D: NA
size: few

DNA: TGTGCCAGCAGCTTAGATCGAAGCGGGAGGGCCCGTGAGCAGTTCTTC
CDR3: CASSLDRSGRAREQFF
J: TRBJ2-1
V: TRBV11-2
D: TRBD2
size: once

DNA: TGTGCCAGCAGCTCACCGGCCACAGGGGTTAACTATGGCTACACCTTC
CDR3: CASSSPATGVNYGYTF
J: TRBJ1-2
V: TRBV5-4
D: TRBD1
size: NA

DNA: TGTGCCAGCTCACCACCTGGGACTAGCGGGAGTACCGGGGAGCTGTTTTTT
CDR3: CASSPPGTSGSTGELFF
J: TRBJ2-2
V: TRBV18
D: TRBD2
size: NA

DNA: TGTGCCATCAGTGTTGAGTTTGGCGGGAGTGATACGCAGTATTTT
CDR3: CAISVEFGGSDTQYF
J: TRBJ2-3
V: TRBV10-3
D: TRBD2
size: once

DNA: TGTGCCAGCAGTGAAGGTTTCAGGTGGAGCAATCAGCCCCAGCATTTT
CDR3: CASSEGFRWSNQPQHF
J: TRBJ1-5
V: TRBV6-1
D: NA
size: NA

DNA: TGTGCCAGCAGCTTAATGCAGGGAGCTAACTATGGCTACACCTTC
CDR3: CASSLMQGANYGYTF
J: TRBJ1-2
V: TRBV7-4
D: NA
size: many

DNA: TGTGCCAGTAGTGAGGGATTATGGGGCTACACCTTC
CDR3: CASSEGLWGYTF
J: TRBJ1-2
V: TRBV19
D: NA
size: NA

DNA: TGTGCCAGCTCCCAGGACAGCATCAATCAGCCCCAGCATTTT
CDR3: CASSQDSINQPQHF
J: TRBJ1-5
V: TRBV18
D: NA
size: NA

DNA: TGTGCCAGCAGTTCCACAATGACAGAGCAGTTCTTC
CDR3: CASSSTMTEQFF
J: TRBJ2-1
V: TRBV28
D: NA
size: NA

DNA: TGCGCCAGCAGTCAACTAGCGGGAGGCGGGGCAGATACGCAGTATTTT
CDR3: CASSQLAGGGADTQYF
J: TRBJ2-3
V: TRBV5-1
D: TRBD2
size: NA

DNA: TGCGCCAGCAGCTTGGAGAATAACTATGGCTACACCTTC
CDR3: CASSLENNYGYTF
J: TRBJ1-2
V: TRBV5-1
D: NA
size: NA

DNA: TGTGCCAGCAGCGTCGTCAGGGGGCCTGGGGCCAACGTCCTGACTTTC
CDR3: CASSVVRGPGANVLTF
J: TRBJ2-6
V: TRBV11-3
D: TRBD1
size: NA

DNA: TGTGCCAGTAGTATGACAGGGAGGAACACCGGGGAGCTGTTTTTT
CDR3: CASSMTGRNTGELFF
J: TRBJ2-2
V: TRBV19
D: TRBD1
size: NA

DNA: TGTGCCAGCAGTTTTAAGGGGGCGCGCAATCAGCCCCAGCATTTT
CDR3: CASSFKGARNQPQHF
J: TRBJ1-5
V: TRBV28
D: TRBD1
size: NA

DNA: TGCGCCAGCAGCTGGGGGACAGAAGGAAACACCATATATTTT
CDR3: CASSWGTEGNTIYF
J: TRBJ1-3
V: TRBV5-1
D: TRBD1
size: many

DNA: TGTGCCATCAGTACAGGGGGGAGCTCCTACAATGAGCAGTTCTTC
CDR3: CAISTGGSSYNEQFF
J: TRBJ2-1
V: TRBV10-3
D: TRBD1
size: NA

DNA: TGCGCCAGCAGCCTAGAAATAGCTTGGCAATTACAGGAGACCCAGTACTTC
CDR3: CASSLEIAWQLQETQYF
J: TRBJ2-5
V: TRBV5-1
D: NA
size: NA

DNA: TGTGCCAGCAGCCAGGACGAAGGGGCAGGGACCCAGTACTTC
CDR3: CASSQDEGAGTQYF
J: TRBJ2-5
V: TRBV6-5
D: NA
size: NA

DNA: TGTGCCAGCAGCCAGTCCTTTAAGGTTAATGAAAAACTGTTTTTT
CDR3: CASSQSFKVNEKLFF
J: TRBJ1-4
V: TRBV4-2
D: NA
size: once

DNA: TGTGCCAGCAGCCCCATCGCCTCTACAGGGAGGAGAAACATTCAGTACTTC
CDR3: CASSPIASTGRRNIQYF
J: TRBJ2-4
V: TRBV4-2
D: NA
size: NA

DNA: TGTGCCAGCAGCCGTCCCGGGACAGGCACAGATACGCAGTATTTT
CDR3: CASSRPGTGTDTQYF
J: TRBJ2-3
V: TRBV6-5
D: TRBD1
size: once

DNA: TGCGCCAGCAGCCAAGCTAGCGGGCCTGATTCCTACGAGCAGTACTTC
CDR3: CASSQASGPDSYEQYF
J: TRBJ2-7
V: TRBV4-1
D: TRBD2
size: NA

DNA: TGTGCCAGTAGTTTGGTGGGGGGCAATGAGCAGTTCTTC
CDR3: CASSLVGGNEQFF
J: TRBJ2-1
V: TRBV19
D: NA
size: NA

DNA: TGTGCCAGCAAGACAGGTCGGGGGGACGAGCAGTACTTC
CDR3: CASKTGRGDEQYF
J: TRBJ2-7
V: TRBV28
D: NA
size: NA

DNA: TGCGCCAGCAGCCACAACACGGGTAGCTATGGCTACACCTTC
CDR3: CASSHNTGSYGYTF
J: TRBJ1-2
V: TRBV5-1
D: NA
size: NA

DNA: TGTGCCAGCAGCAAAGCCGACCGGGAGAGTTACGAGCAGTACTTC
CDR3: CASSKADRESYEQYF
J: TRBJ2-7
V: TRBV21-1
D: NA
size: NA

DNA: TGTGCCAGCAGCTCTTCAGAGACTAGCTGGGAGACCCAGTACTTC
CDR3: CASSSSETSWETQYF
J: TRBJ2-5
V: TRBV7-2
D: TRBD2
size: NA

DNA: TGTGCCAGCAGCCTTCTCCCGACAGGGCTGTTGATCCTGAACACTGAAGCTTTCTTT
CDR3: CASSLLPTGLLILNTEAFF
J: TRBJ1-1
V: TRBV14
D: TRBD1
size: NA

DNA: TGCGCCAGCAGCTTGTCTAGCGGGGGGGCTGGAGAGCAGTTCTTC
CDR3: CASSLSSGGAGEQFF
J: TRBJ2-1
V: TRBV5-1
D: TRBD2
size: NA

DNA: TGTGCCAGCAGTTTATGGCTTCTGGGGGGGGAGCAGTTCTTC
CDR3: CASSLWLLGGEQFF
J: TRBJ2-1
V: TRBV27
D: TRBD2
size: NA

DNA: TGTGCCAGCTTACGGGACATCCTCGGGGAGCTGTTTTTT
CDR3: CASLRDILGELFF
J: TRBJ2-2
V: TRBV7-9
D: NA
size: once

DNA: TGTGCCATCAGTGAGTCCGGGCGGGAGAGGTCCTACAATGAGCAGTTCTTC
CDR3: CAISESGRERSYNEQFF
J: TRBJ2-1
V: TRBV10-3
D: TRBD2
size: NA

DNA: TGTGCCAGTAAGAGGGTGGGAGATACGCAGTATTTT
CDR3: CASKRVGDTQYF
J: TRBJ2-3
V: TRBV19
D: NA
size: NA